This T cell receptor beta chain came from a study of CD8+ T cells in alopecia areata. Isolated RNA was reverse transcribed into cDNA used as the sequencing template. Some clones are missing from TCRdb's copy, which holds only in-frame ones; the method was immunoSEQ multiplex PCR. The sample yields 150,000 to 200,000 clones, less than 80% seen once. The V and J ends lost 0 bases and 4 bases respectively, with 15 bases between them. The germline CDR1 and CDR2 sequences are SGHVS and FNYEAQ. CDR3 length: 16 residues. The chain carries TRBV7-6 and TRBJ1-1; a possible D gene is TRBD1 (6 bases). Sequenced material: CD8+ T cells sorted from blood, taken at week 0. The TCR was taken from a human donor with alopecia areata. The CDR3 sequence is CASSLAPGHNPTEAFF. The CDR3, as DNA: TGTGCCAGCAGCTTAGCGCCGGGACACAATCCCACTGAAGCTTTCTTT.